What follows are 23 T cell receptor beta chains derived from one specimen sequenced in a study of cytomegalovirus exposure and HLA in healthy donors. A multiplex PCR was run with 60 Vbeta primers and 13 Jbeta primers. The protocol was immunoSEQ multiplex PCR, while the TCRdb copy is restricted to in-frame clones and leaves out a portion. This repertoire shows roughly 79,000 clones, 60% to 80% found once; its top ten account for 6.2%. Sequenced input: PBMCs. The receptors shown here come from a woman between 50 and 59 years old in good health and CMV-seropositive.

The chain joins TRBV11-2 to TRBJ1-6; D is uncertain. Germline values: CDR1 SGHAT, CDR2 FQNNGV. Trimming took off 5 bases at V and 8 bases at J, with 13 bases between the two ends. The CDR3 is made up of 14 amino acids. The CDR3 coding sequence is TGTGCCAGCAGCCTCACGCCGACTGATTCACCCCTCCACTTT. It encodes CASSLTPTDSPLHF.

The CDR3: CASSPGQGSTDTQYF. The CDR3 DNA reads TGTGCCAGCTCACCTGGACAGGGGAGCACAGATACGCAGTATTTT. The chain recombines TRBV18 with TRBJ2-3; 9 positions agree with TRBD1. Looked up from germline, CDR1 is KGHSH and CDR2 is LQKENI. The V gene end was trimmed by 3 bases and the J gene end by 0 bases; junction bases not matched to a gene: 1. The CDR3 spans 15 residues.

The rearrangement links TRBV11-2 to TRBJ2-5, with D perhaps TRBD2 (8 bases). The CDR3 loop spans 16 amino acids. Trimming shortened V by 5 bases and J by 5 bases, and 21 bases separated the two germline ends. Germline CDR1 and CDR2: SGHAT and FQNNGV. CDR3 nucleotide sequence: TGTGCCAGCAGCCTGGGACTAGGGGGCCACCGGGAGACCCAGTACTTC. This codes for CASSLGLGGHRETQYF.

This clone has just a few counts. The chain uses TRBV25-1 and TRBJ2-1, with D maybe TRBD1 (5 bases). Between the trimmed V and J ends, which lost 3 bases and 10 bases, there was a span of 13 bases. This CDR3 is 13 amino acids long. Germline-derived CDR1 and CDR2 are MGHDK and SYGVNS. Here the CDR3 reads CASSDDYYREQFF. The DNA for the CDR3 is TGTGCCAGCAGTGACGATTATTACAGGGAGCAGTTCTTC.

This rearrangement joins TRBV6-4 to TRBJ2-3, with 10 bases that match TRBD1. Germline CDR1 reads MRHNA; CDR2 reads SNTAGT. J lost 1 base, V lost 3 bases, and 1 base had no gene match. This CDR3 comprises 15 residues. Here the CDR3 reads CASSEGTGGTDTQYF. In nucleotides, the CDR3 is TGTGCCAGCAGTGAAGGGACAGGGGGCACAGATACGCAGTATTTT.

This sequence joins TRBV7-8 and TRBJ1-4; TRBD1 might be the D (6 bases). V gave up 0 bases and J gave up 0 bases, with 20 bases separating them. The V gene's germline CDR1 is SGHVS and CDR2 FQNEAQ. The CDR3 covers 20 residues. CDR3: CASSLARRTGQVTTNEKLFF. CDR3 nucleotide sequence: TGTGCCAGCAGCTTAGCGCGTAGAACAGGGCAAGTCACAACTAATGAAAAACTGTTTTTT.

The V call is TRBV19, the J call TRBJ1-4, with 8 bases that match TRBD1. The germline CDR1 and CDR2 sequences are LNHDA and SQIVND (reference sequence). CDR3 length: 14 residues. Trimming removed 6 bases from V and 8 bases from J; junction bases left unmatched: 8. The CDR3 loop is CASRRQGASEKLFF. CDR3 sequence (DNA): TGTGCCAGTAGGAGGCAGGGGGCGTCCGAAAAACTGTTTTTT.

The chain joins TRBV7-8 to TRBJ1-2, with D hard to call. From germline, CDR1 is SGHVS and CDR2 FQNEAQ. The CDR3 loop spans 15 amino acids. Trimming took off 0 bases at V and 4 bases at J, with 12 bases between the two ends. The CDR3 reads CASSLALYSGYGYTF. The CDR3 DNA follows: TGTGCCAGCAGCTTAGCGCTGTACAGTGGCTATGGCTACACCTTC. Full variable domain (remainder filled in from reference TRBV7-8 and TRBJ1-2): GAGVSQSPRYKVAKRGQDVALRCDPISGHVSLFWYQQALGQGPEFLTYFQNEAQLDKSGLPSDRFFAERPEGSVSTLKIQRTQQEDSAVYLCASSLALYSGYGYTFGSGTRLTVV.

CDR3 nucleotide sequence: TGTGCCAGCAGGTTGGGACAGGTTAGCAACTATGGCTACACCTTC. Its protein is CASRLGQVSNYGYTF. The chain carries TRBV28 and TRBJ1-2, with TRBD1 identical over 8 bases. The V gene end was trimmed by 6 bases and the J gene end by 2 bases; junction bases not matched to a gene: 8. CDR1 is MDHEN, CDR2 SYDVKM, per germline. The CDR3 extends over 15 amino acids.

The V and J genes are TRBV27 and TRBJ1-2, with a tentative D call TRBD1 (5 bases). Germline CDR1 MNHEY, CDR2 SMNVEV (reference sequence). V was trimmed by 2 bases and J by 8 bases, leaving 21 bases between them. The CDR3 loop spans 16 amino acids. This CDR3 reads CASSLLRAEGRRGYTF. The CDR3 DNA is TGTGCCAGCAGTTTACTCCGGGCGGAGGGGCGCCGGGGCTACACCTTC.

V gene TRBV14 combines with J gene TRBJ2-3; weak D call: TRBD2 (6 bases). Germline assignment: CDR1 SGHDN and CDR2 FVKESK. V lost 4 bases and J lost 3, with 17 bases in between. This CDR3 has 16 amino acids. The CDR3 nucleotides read TGTGCCAGCAGCCCCCCGGGACTTCGGGGGACAGATACGCAGTATTTT. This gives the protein CASSPPGLRGTDTQYF.

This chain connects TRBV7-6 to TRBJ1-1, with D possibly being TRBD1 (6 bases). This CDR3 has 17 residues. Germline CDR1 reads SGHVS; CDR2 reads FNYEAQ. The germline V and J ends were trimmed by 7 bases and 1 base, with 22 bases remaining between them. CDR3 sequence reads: CASTPSPLRGQNTEAFF. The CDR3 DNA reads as TGTGCCAGCACCCCATCACCCCTCAGGGGCCAGAACACTGAAGCTTTCTTT.

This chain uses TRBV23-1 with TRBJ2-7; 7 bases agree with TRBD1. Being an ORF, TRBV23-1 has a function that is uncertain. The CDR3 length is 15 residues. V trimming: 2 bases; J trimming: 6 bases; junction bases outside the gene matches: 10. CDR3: CASSQRKGAFVEQYF. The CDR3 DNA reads TGCGCCAGCAGTCAACGTAAGGGGGCGTTCGTCGAGCAGTACTTC.

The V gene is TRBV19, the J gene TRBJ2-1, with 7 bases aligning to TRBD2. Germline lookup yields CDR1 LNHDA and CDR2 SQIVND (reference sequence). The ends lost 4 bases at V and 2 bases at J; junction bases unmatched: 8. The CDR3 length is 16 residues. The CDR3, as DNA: TGTGCCAGTAGTAGGGAGGGGACTAAGCCCTACAATGAGCAGTTCTTC. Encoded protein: CASSREGTKPYNEQFF.

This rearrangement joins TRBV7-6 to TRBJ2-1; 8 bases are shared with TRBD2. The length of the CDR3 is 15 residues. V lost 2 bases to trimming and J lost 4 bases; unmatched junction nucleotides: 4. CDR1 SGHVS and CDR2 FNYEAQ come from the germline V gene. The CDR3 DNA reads TGTGCCAGCAGCTTAAGTAGCGGGGCATACAATGAGCAGTTCTTC. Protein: CASSLSSGAYNEQFF.

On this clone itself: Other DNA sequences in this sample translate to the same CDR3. CDR3 residues: CASSVVAGRYEQYF. For the CDR3, the DNA is TGTGCCAGCAGCGTCGTAGCGGGAAGATACGAGCAGTACTTC. The chain links TRBV9 to TRBJ2-7; 8 bases match TRBD2. Per germline, CDR1 SGDLS and CDR2 YYNGEE. This CDR3 spans 14 amino acids. With 2 bases clipped from V and 4 bases from J, the junction kept 5 bases outside the gene matches.

The CDR3 loop reads CASSPSAGVRNEQFF. DNA of the CDR3: TGTGCCAGCAGCCCATCGGCGGGAGTACGCAATGAGCAGTTCTTC. This chain connects TRBV7-3 to TRBJ2-1, with 7 bases lining up with TRBD2. The trim removed 5 bases at V and 6 bases at J, leaving 10 bases unmatched. The CDR3 runs to 15 residues. The germline gives CDR1 SGHTA, CDR2 FQGTGA.

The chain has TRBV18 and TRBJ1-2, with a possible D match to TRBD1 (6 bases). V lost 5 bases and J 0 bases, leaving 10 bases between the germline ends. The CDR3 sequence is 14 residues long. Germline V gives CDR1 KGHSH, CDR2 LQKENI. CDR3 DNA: TGTGCCAGCTCAATGGACAGCGCTAACTATGGCTACACCTTC. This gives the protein CASSMDSANYGYTF.

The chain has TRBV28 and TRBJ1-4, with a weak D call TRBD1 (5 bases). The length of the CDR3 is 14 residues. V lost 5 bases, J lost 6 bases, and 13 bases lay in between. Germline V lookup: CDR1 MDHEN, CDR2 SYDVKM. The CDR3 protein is CASSRGDGDEKLFF. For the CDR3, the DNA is TGTGCCAGCAGTCGGGGGGATGGGGATGAAAAACTGTTTTTT.

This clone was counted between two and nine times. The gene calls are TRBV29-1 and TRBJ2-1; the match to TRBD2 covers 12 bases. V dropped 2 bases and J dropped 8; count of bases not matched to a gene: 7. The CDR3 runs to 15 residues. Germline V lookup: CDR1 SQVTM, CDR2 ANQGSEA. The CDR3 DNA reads TGCAGCGTTGAATCCGGACTAGCGGGGCGGGATGAGCAGTTCTTC. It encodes CSVESGLAGRDEQFF.

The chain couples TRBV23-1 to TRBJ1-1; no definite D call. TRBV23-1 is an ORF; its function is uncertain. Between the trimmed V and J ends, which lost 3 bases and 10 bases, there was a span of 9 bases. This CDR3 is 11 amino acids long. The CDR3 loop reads CASSHGGGAFF. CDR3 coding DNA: TGCGCCAGCAGTCACGGAGGAGGAGCTTTCTTT.

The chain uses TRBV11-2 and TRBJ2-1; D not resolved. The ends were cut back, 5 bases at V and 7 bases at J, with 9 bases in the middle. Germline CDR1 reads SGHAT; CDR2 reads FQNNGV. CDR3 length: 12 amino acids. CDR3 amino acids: CASSPTLNEQFF. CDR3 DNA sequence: TGTGCCAGCAGCCCCACACTAAATGAGCAGTTCTTC.

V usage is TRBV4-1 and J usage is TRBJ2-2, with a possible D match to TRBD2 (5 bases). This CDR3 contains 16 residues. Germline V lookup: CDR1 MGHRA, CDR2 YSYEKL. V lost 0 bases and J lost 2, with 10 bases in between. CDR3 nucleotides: TGCGCCAGCAGCCAAGATCGCTCGGGAAACACCGGGGAGCTGTTTTTT. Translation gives CASSQDRSGNTGELFF.